The T cell receptor beta chain under discussion was sequenced for a study of OX40 agonist ivuxolimab in advanced cancers. Study as a whole: Melanoma, hepatocellular carcinoma, head and neck or renal cell cancer occurred in dose-escalation patients.

Study-level points and caveats: Clonal expansion was seen in CD4+ and CD8+ blood T cells by week 6 at 0.1 to 3.0 mg/kg. CD8+ T cells averaged more expanded clones than CD4+.

The investigators sampled blood at baseline, at cycle 4 day 1, and at cycle 7 day 1. Libraries were prepared by immunoSEQ multiplex PCR; TCRdb keeps only in-frame clonotypes and omits some of them. The data contain 70,000 or so clones, 90% to 95% of them singletons. Details on this clone: Its antigen is still unknown.

Trimming removed 0 bases from V and 2 bases from J; junction bases left unmatched: 4. Germline-derived CDR1 and CDR2 are SGHVS and FNYEAQ. CDR3 length: 16 amino acids. The chain combines TRBV7-6 with TRBJ2-3, with 8 bases fitting TRBD2. This specimen consisted of CD4+ or CD8+ T cells sorted from blood, obtained in a trial of the OX40 agonist ivuxolimab. The receptor was isolated from an adult with an advanced solid tumor such as melanoma, head and neck, liver or kidney cancer. The CDR3 DNA reads TGTGCCAGCAGCTTAGCGTCTAGCGGGTCCACAGATACGCAGTATTTT. Translated: CASSLASSGSTDTQYF.